This TCR beta chain appears in the sequencing data of a study of cytomegalovirus exposure and HLA in healthy donors. Study-wide results and limits: Altogether, about 160 TCR beta chains were recorded as cytomegalovirus-associated. While the bulk of TCR sequences proved rare, some public TCRs turned up in many donors.

PCR used 60 Vbeta primers and 13 Jbeta primers. The table came from immunoSEQ multiplex PCR; TCRdb's copy has only in-frame clones and leaves some out. This sample has approximately 100,000 clones, with around 70% found just once. Concerning this clone itself: What it recognizes is unknown. This CDR3 is also generated by other DNA sequences in the sample.

Trimming cost V 3 bases and J 2 bases; bases outside gene matches: 5. The CDR3 is 15 residues long. Germline V gene sequence: CDR1 GTSNPN, CDR2 SVGIG (reference sequence). The chain joins TRBV30 to TRBJ1-5, with TRBD1 matching 9 bases. Sequenced material: PBMCs. The receptor was isolated from a boy aged 5-17 years in good health and CMV-seronegative. CDR3 sequence reads: CAWRDRGRGNQPQHF. The DNA of the CDR3 is TGTGCCTGGAGGGACAGGGGACGAGGCAATCAGCCCCAGCATTTT.